Below are 5 T cell receptor beta chains sequenced from a single sample in a study of cytomegalovirus exposure and HLA in healthy donors. 60 Vbeta and 13 Jbeta primers were used in PCR. Profiled with immunoSEQ multiplex PCR; TCRdb holds only in-frame clones, not every one. The data hold 100,000 to 150,000 clones, with 80% observed a single time. Sequencing was done on a sample of PBMCs. These receptors all stem from a man in his forties in good health and CMV-seronegative.

DNA for the CDR3: TGTGCCATCAGTGGATTAGCGACAGGGGTCGGAGAGCAGTACTTC. Protein product: CAISGLATGVGEQYF. The V call is TRBV10-3, the J call TRBJ2-7; TRBD1 matches at 8 bases. Germline V lookup: CDR1 ENHRY, CDR2 SYGVKD. CDR3 length equals 15 residues. J gave up 7 bases and V 4 bases, and 12 bases lay outside the gene matches.

The CDR3 here is CASSQDDYSSSNQPQHF. The CDR3 region has the DNA TGCGCCAGCAGCCAAGACGATTACAGTTCTAGCAATCAGCCCCAGCATTTT. This chain uses TRBV4-1 with TRBJ1-5; D remains unclear. Germline V gene lookup returns CDR1 MGHRA and CDR2 YSYEKL. The CDR3 spans 17 residues. V lost 0 bases, J lost 0 bases, and 12 bases lay in between.

This chain joins TRBV5-8 and TRBJ2-7; 8 nucleotides align to TRBD1. Looked up from germline, CDR1 is SGHTS and CDR2 is YDEGEE. The CDR3 is made up of 16 amino acids. V trimming: 1 base; J trimming: 3 bases; junction bases outside the gene matches: 9. CDR3 bases: TGTGCCAGCAGCTTGCTCGGCACAGGGGGAATCTACGAGCAGTACTTC. Amino acid sequence: CASSLLGTGGIYEQYF.

This clone has just one count. V is TRBV11-2 and J is TRBJ2-5; perhaps TRBD2 as D (5 bases). Germline V gene data show CDR1 as SGHAT and CDR2 as FQNNGV. V gave up 5 bases and J gave up 1 base, with 17 bases separating them. The CDR3 is 16 amino acids. The CDR3 coding sequence is TGTGCCAGCAGCAAGGTCCTAGCCACAGTCCAAGAGACCCAGTACTTC. It yields the protein CASSKVLATVQETQYF.

This chain joins TRBV6-5 and TRBJ1-2; D remains ambiguous. Germline CDR1 and CDR2: MNHEY and SVGAGI. Trimming left V 6 bases short and J 3 bases short, with 11 bases between. This CDR3 has 13 amino acids. CDR3 DNA: TGTGCCAGCAGGTCGAGGCAGTACTATGGCTACACCTTC. It encodes CASRSRQYYGYTF.